The 31 T cell receptor beta chains given below trace back to one sample, sequenced in a study of Ad26.COV2.S vaccination and SARS-CoV-2 variants. As for treatment: approximately 18 received Ad26.COV2.S at low or high dose, single or two shots; roughly five received placebo; per-sample allocation not given. On day 63 after the first injection, vaccine and placebo recipients gave samples. TCRdb keeps only in-frame clones here, not all; method: immunoSEQ multiplex PCR. The table lists fewer than 400,000 clones, about 86% of them singletons. Sample: peripheral blood, taken in a trial of Ad26.COV2.S vaccine versus placebo. These receptors were collected from a person between 18 and 65 years old who received the Ad26.COV2.S COVID-19 vaccine or a placebo.

The J gene is TRBJ2-1, the V gene TRBV9, with D possibly matching TRBD1 (6 bases). The CDR3 is made up of 14 amino acids. Trimming removed 0 bases at V and 11 bases at J, with 15 bases between. The V gene's germline CDR1 is SGDLS and CDR2 YYNGEE. The CDR3 is CASSVGAGAVKQFF. CDR3 in DNA: TGTGCCAGCAGCGTAGGGGCAGGGGCCGTAAAGCAGTTCTTC. The full variable domain, completed using reference TRBV9 and TRBJ2-1, is DSGVTQTPKHLITATGQRVTLRCSPRSGDLSVYWYQQSLDQGLQFLIQYYNGEERAKGNILERFSAQQFPDLHSELNLSSLELGDSALYFCASSVGAGAVKQFFGPGTRLTVL.

CDR3 coding DNA: TGCAGTGCTAGTGAAAGGCCGAAAGAGACCCAGTACTTC. It yields the protein CSASERPKETQYF. The chain has TRBV20-1 and TRBJ2-5; no firm D call. V gave up 3 bases and J gave up 3 bases, with 11 bases separating them. CDR3 length: 13 residues. The germline gives CDR1 DFQATT, CDR2 SNEGSKA (reference sequence).

This clone was seen a few times. The rearrangement links TRBV10-2 to TRBJ2-7, with D unclear. The V gene's germline CDR1 is WSHSY and CDR2 SAAADI. The length of the CDR3 is 11 residues. Trimming took off 5 bases at V and 3 bases at J, with 5 bases between the two ends. The CDR3 loop is CASSYSYEQYF. CDR3 coding DNA: TGCGCCAGCAGTTACAGCTACGAGCAGTACTTC.

The CDR3 DNA reads TGCGCCAGCAGTGAGATTCGAGGTGGAACTACTGAAGCTTTCTTT. As protein: CASSEIRGGTTEAFF. This chain joins TRBV10-1 and TRBJ1-1; D ambiguous. Deletions cut 2 bases from V and 5 bases from J, with 15 bases between. This CDR3 has 15 residues. Germline loops: CDR1 WNHNN, CDR2 SYGVQD (reference sequence).

The chain combines TRBV5-8 with TRBJ1-3; tentatively, D is TRBD1 (6 bases). This CDR3 is 17 amino acids long. Per germline, CDR1 SGHTS and CDR2 YDEGEE. V was pared by 1 base and J by 4 bases, with 18 bases between. CDR3 nucleotide sequence: TGTGCCAGCAGCTTGTCTACCGACAGGCCTCCGGGAAACACCATATATTTT. It codes for CASSLSTDRPPGNTIYF. The whole variable domain, filled in from reference TRBV5-8 and TRBJ1-3, reads EAGVTQSPTHLIKTRGQQATLRCSPISGHTSVYWYQQALGLGLQFLLWYDEGEERNRGNFPPRFSGRQFPNYSSELNVNALELEDSALYLCASSLSTDRPPGNTIYFGEGSWLTVV.

This clone was recorded many times. The chain recombines TRBV5-1 with TRBJ1-1; no reliable D call. The CDR3 extends over 17 amino acids. Trimming took 5 bases from V and 0 from J, leaving 20 bases between them. CDR1 is SGHRS and CDR2 is YFSETQ in the germline V gene. The CDR3 loop reads CASSPRRGGTMNTEAFF. The DNA for the CDR3 is TGCGCCAGCAGTCCCCGGCGGGGTGGAACGATGAACACTGAAGCTTTCTTT.

The chain couples TRBV6-5 to TRBJ2-7; maybe TRBD1 (6 bases). With 0 bases removed from V and 11 bases from J, the gap between germline ends came to 17 bases. This CDR3 region has 14 residues. Germline V gene data show CDR1 as MNHEY and CDR2 as SVGAGI. The CDR3 DNA reads TGTGCCAGCAGTTACTCTACAGGGACAATACCTGAGTACTTC. Protein: CASSYSTGTIPEYF.

This chain links TRBV3-1 (or the pseudogene TRBV3-2) with TRBJ2-7; D tentatively fits TRBD1 or TRBD2 (6 bases each). The CDR3 is 16 residues long. The ends were cut back, 1 base at V and 3 bases at J, with 16 bases in the middle. Germline values: CDR1 LGHDT, CDR2 YNNKEL (reference sequence). The CDR3 DNA follows: TGTGCCAGCAGCCAAGTGGTGACAGGAGGGAGCTACGAGCAGTACTTC. This gives the protein CASSQVVTGGSYEQYF.

The J gene is TRBJ1-1, the V gene TRBV5-1, with D hard to call. Deletions cut 5 bases from V and 6 bases from J, with 14 bases between. Germline CDR1 and CDR2: SGHRS and YFSETQ. The CDR3 extends over 13 amino acids. The CDR3: CASRNTGSAEAFF. The CDR3 nucleotides read TGCGCCAGCAGGAATACCGGGTCTGCTGAAGCTTTCTTT.

The chain links TRBV5-1 to TRBJ1-2; a possible D gene is TRBD1 (5 bases). V was shortened by 0 bases and J by 3 bases, with 9 bases between the two germline ends. CDR1 and CDR2 from the germline V gene are SGHRS and YFSETQ. The CDR3 consists of 14 residues. Here the CDR3 reads CASSLASRDYGYTF. The DNA of the CDR3 is TGCGCCAGCAGCTTGGCTTCCAGGGACTATGGCTACACCTTC.

This clone was recorded many times. The chain has TRBV11-2 and TRBJ1-3, with TRBD1 identical over 7 bases. This CDR3 region has 13 residues. Germline CDR1 is SGHAT and CDR2 is FQNNGV. The V segment lost 4 bases and the J segment 8 bases; nucleotides outside the gene matches: 5. DNA for the CDR3: TGTGCCAGCAGCTCCCAAACAGGGGACACCATATATTTT. Translated: CASSSQTGDTIYF.

The V gene is TRBV3-1 (or the pseudogene TRBV3-2), the J gene TRBJ2-1, with D possibly matching TRBD2 (5 bases). The germline V and J ends were trimmed by 1 base and 0 bases, with 13 bases remaining between them. The length of the CDR3 is 17 residues. Germline CDR1 LGHDT, CDR2 YNNKEL (reference sequence). The DNA of the CDR3 is TGTGCCAGCAGCCAAGTTGAACGGGGTAGCTCCTACAATGAGCAGTTCTTC. Translated, it gives CASSQVERGSSYNEQFF.

This rearrangement joins TRBV27 to TRBJ2-7, with a possible D match to TRBD2 (6 bases). V was trimmed by 2 bases and J by 6 bases, leaving 11 bases between them. The CDR3 covers 13 residues. The germline gives CDR1 MNHEY, CDR2 SMNVEV (reference sequence). DNA of the CDR3: TGTGCCAGCAGTTTAACCTTGGGGGGCGAGCAGTACTTC. Translated: CASSLTLGGEQYF.

This sequence joins TRBV4-1 and TRBJ1-4; no clear D gene. The V and J ends lost 3 bases and 0 bases respectively, with 11 bases between them. CDR3 length: 16 amino acids. CDR1 MGHRA and CDR2 YSYEKL come from the germline V gene. In DNA, the CDR3 is TGCGCCAGCAGCCATAGAGCCGGTGCAACTAATGAAAAACTGTTTTTT. It encodes CASSHRAGATNEKLFF.

The chain carries TRBV9 and TRBJ2-5; 8 bases fit TRBD2. This CDR3 contains 15 residues. Germline values: CDR1 SGDLS, CDR2 YYNGEE. Trimming removed 0 bases from V and 5 bases from J; junction bases left unmatched: 6. This CDR3 is CASSVGPGGAETQYF. The CDR3 DNA reads as TGTGCCAGCAGCGTAGGGCCCGGGGGGGCGGAGACCCAGTACTTC.

V and J are TRBV15 and TRBJ2-3; tentatively, D is TRBD2 (5 bases). CDR3 length: 14 residues. Germline V gives CDR1 LNHNV, CDR2 YYDKDF (reference sequence). V was shortened by 1 base and J by 1 base, with 6 bases between the two germline ends. CDR3 residues: CATSRVRGTDTQYF. The DNA for the CDR3 is TGTGCCACCAGCAGAGTGCGGGGCACAGATACGCAGTATTTT.

The chain joins TRBV10-2 to TRBJ2-7; D may be TRBD1 (5 bases). The CDR3 is 14 amino acids. CDR1 is WSHSY and CDR2 is SAAADI in the germline V gene. Trimming shortened V by 3 bases and J by 2 bases, and 11 bases separated the two germline ends. The CDR3, as DNA: TGCGCCAGCAGTGAAGTCGTAGGGGCCTACGAGCAGTACTTC. It codes for CASSEVVGAYEQYF.

V is TRBV5-1 and J is TRBJ1-2, with 7 bases matching TRBD1. V shed 4 bases, J shed 4 bases, and the junction held 4 bases outside the gene matches. The germline gives CDR1 SGHRS, CDR2 YFSETQ. This CDR3 region has 13 residues. The CDR3 loop reads CASSQGQSYGYTF. The CDR3 DNA reads as TGCGCCAGCAGCCAGGGACAGAGCTATGGCTACACCTTC. Looking up the rest from reference TRBV5-1 and TRBJ1-2 gives the full variable domain: KAGVTQTPRYLIKTRGQQVTLSCSPISGHRSVSWYQQTPGQGLQFLFEYFSETQRNKGNFPGRFSGRQFSNSRSEMNVSTLELGDSALYLCASSQGQSYGYTFGSGTRLTVV.

The chain links TRBV6-5 to TRBJ2-7; TRBD1 matches 10 bases. Germline CDR1 reads MNHEY; CDR2 reads SVGAGI. With 5 bases clipped from V and 2 bases from J, the junction kept 6 bases outside the gene matches. CDR3 length: 15 amino acids. The CDR3 reads CASSRGGQGTYEQYF. CDR3 nucleotide sequence: TGTGCCAGCAGTCGTGGGGGACAGGGGACCTACGAGCAGTACTTC.

The V call is TRBV7-9, the J call TRBJ2-1; TRBD2 might be the D (7 bases). The V gene's germline CDR1 is SEHNR and CDR2 FQNEAQ (reference sequence). Trimming left V 6 bases short and J 10 bases short, with 25 bases between. This CDR3 contains 16 residues. The CDR3 region is CASRQAGTGGTGEQFF. The DNA of the CDR3 is TGTGCCAGCAGGCAAGCCGGGACGGGGGGCACGGGGGAGCAGTTCTTC.

V usage is TRBV2 and J usage is TRBJ1-2; D not resolved. CDR3 length equals 11 residues. V was cut by 7 bases and J by 4 bases, with 7 bases left in between. Germline V gene lookup returns CDR1 SNHLY and CDR2 FYNNEI. CDR3 sequence: CASTASYGYTF. In DNA, the CDR3 is TGTGCCAGCACAGCCTCCTATGGCTACACCTTC.

The chain carries TRBV5-1 and TRBJ1-4, with D maybe TRBD1 (5 bases). The germline CDR1 and CDR2 sequences are SGHRS and YFSETQ. This CDR3 is built from 16 residues. Trimming took 0 bases from V and 0 from J, leaving 9 bases between them. CDR3 nucleotides: TGCGCCAGCAGCTTGGCCAGCAGGGCAACTAATGAAAAACTGTTTTTT. Its translation: CASSLASRATNEKLFF.

CDR3: CASSLQGAVGYTF. The CDR3 coding sequence is TGTGCCAGCAGTCTACAGGGGGCGGTCGGCTACACCTTC. The chain recombines TRBV7-9 with TRBJ1-2, with 9 nucleotides matching TRBD1. The CDR3 is 13 amino acids. Germline V gene lookup returns CDR1 SEHNR and CDR2 FQNEAQ (reference sequence). After removal of 6 bases from V and 8 bases from J, the junction contained 7 bases not matched to a gene.

The V gene is TRBV18, the J gene TRBJ2-4; the D gene is possibly TRBD2 (5 bases). The V end lost 3 bases, the J end lost 1 base, and 13 bases lay between the germline ends. Germline V gene data show CDR1 as KGHSH and CDR2 as LQKENI. The CDR3 contains 16 residues. The CDR3 reads CASSPGGGGAKNIQYF. In DNA, the CDR3 is TGTGCCAGCTCACCTGGTGGCGGCGGGGCCAAAAACATTCAGTACTTC.

The V gene is TRBV5-1, the J gene TRBJ1-5; D gene uncertain. The ends were cut back, 8 bases at V and 7 bases at J, with 7 bases in the middle. There are 10 residues in the CDR3. Per germline, CDR1 SGHRS and CDR2 YFSETQ. The CDR3 region is CASSPQPQHF. The CDR3 nucleotides read TGCGCCAGTTCTCCACAGCCCCAGCATTTT.

This chain connects TRBV6-2 or TRBV6-3 to TRBJ2-7; 9 bases map to TRBD1. The CDR3 has 14 residues. Germline V gene lookup returns CDR1 MNHEY and CDR2 SVGEGT. V lost 5 bases to trimming and J lost 3 bases; unmatched junction nucleotides: 5. This CDR3 is CASSGGQGIYEQYF. The CDR3 DNA reads TGTGCCAGCAGTGGGGGACAGGGTATCTACGAGCAGTACTTC.

The chain carries TRBV10-1 and TRBJ2-1; 9 positions match TRBD1. The V and J ends lost 5 bases and 4 bases, in that order; junction bases with no gene match: 9. Germline CDR1 WNHNN, CDR2 SYGVQD (reference sequence). The CDR3 is 16 amino acids. CDR3 nucleotide sequence: TGCGCCAGCAGTATTCTCAGGGACAGGGATTACAATGAGCAGTTCTTC. Amino acid sequence: CASSILRDRDYNEQFF.

The chain links TRBV6-1 to TRBJ2-1, with 8 bases matching TRBD2. The CDR3 consists of 15 residues. J was trimmed by 7 bases and V by 2 bases; bases with no gene match: 7. CDR1 MNHNS and CDR2 SASEGT come from the germline V gene. The CDR3 DNA sequence: TGTGCCAGCAGTGAACACGGGGGGGCCTCGAATGAGCAGTTCTTC. This sequence encodes CASSEHGGASNEQFF.

On this clone itself: A junction end diverges from the germline sequence, so it may reflect a read error. This chain joins TRBV24-1 and TRBJ2-3; D gene unclear. CDR3 length: 12 amino acids. From germline, CDR1 is KGHDR and CDR2 SFDVKD. As DNA, the CDR3 is TGTGCCGCCAGCCGAGACGCAGATACGCAGTATTTT. Protein product: CAASRDADTQYF.

The chain joins TRBV6-6 to TRBJ1-2; a possible D gene is TRBD1 (5 bases). This CDR3 is 14 amino acids long. Germline assignment: CDR1 MNHNY and CDR2 SVGAGI (reference sequence). Between the trimmed V and J ends, which lost 7 bases and 4 bases, there was a span of 16 bases. In DNA, the CDR3 is TGTGCCAGCACCAAACAGGAGAGGTCCTATGGCTACACCTTC. Its translation is CASTKQERSYGYTF.

This clone was seen a few times. The chain carries TRBV5-5 and TRBJ1-1; a weak D match, TRBD1 (6 bases). Germline values: CDR1 SGHKS, CDR2 YYEKEE (reference sequence). Between the trimmed V and J ends, which lost 4 bases and 4 bases, there was a span of 14 bases. The CDR3 sequence is 14 residues long. CDR3 sequence reads: CASSGRGRSTEAFF. Here the CDR3 DNA reads TGTGCCAGCAGCGGCAGGGGTCGGAGCACTGAAGCTTTCTTT.